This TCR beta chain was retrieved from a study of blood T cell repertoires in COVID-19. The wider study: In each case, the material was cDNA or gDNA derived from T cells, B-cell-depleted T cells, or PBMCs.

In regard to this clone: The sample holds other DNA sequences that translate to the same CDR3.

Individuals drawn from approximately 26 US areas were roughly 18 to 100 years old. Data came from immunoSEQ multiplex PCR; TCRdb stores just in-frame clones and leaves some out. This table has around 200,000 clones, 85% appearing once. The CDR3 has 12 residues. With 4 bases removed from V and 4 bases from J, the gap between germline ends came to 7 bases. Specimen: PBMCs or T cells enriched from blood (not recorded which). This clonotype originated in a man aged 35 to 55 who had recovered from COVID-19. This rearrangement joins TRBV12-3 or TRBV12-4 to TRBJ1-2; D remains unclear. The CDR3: CASSSGIYGYTF. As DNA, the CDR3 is TGTGCCAGCAGTTCGGGGATCTATGGCTACACCTTC.